This T cell receptor (beta chain) appears in the sequencing data of a study of blood T cell repertoires in COVID-19. At the level of the study: Sample material is recorded as cDNA or gDNA derived from T cells, B-cell-depleted T cells, or PBMCs.

Clones were sequenced by immunoSEQ multiplex PCR, and TCRdb holds only the in-frame ones, with some missing. The table shows about 140,000 clones, with roughly 80% occurring only once. Germline V gene data show CDR1 as MNHNS and CDR2 as SASEGT. The CDR3 length is 19 residues. With 3 bases clipped from V and 0 bases from J, the junction kept 14 bases outside the gene matches. The sample consisted of peripheral blood. The rearrangement links TRBV6-1 to TRBJ2-4; 7 bases align to TRBD1. The sequence derives from a man aged 50 or older with acute or convalescent COVID-19. The CDR3, as DNA: TGTGCCAGCAGTGACGCGCATCCGGGACAGCCACTAGCCAAAAACATTCAGTACTTC. Translated: CASSDAHPGQPLAKNIQYF.